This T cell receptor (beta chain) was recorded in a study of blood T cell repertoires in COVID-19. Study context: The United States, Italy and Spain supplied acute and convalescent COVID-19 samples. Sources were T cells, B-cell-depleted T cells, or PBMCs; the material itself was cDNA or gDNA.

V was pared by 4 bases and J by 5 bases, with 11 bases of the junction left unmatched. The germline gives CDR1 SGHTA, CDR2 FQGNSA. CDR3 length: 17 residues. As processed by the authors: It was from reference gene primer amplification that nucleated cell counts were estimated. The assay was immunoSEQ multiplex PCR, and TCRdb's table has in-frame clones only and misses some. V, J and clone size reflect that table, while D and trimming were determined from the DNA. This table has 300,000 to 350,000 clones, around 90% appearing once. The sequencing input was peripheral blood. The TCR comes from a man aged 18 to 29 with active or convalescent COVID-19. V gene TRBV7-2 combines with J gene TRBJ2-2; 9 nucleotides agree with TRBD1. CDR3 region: CASSYNRGRLGTGELFF. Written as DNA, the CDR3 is TGTGCCAGCAGCTACAACAGGGGGCGCCTAGGGACCGGGGAGCTGTTTTTT.